The clone carrying this T cell receptor (beta chain) has more than one count but fewer than ten. The PCR used 60 Vbeta and 13 Jbeta primers. This table comes from immunoSEQ multiplex PCR, and its TCRdb copy is limited to in-frame clones, with some not included. The profile covers under 200,000 clones, with more than 75% appearing a single time and 2.5% to 3% taken by the ten largest. This CDR3 region has 13 residues. Trimming took off 4 bases at V and 8 bases at J, with 14 bases between the two ends. CDR1 is MNHEY and CDR2 is SVGAGI in the germline V gene. The source of the sample is a study of cytomegalovirus exposure and HLA in healthy donors. It was healthy bone marrow donors who served as donors.

The rearrangement links TRBV6-5 to TRBJ1-2, with D perhaps matching TRBD1 (6 bases). Sequencing input: PBMCs. The receptor comes from a young man in good health and CMV-seropositive. CDR3 bases: TGTGCCAGCAGTTCGAACAGGGTGGGCGGCTACACCTTC. It specifies CASSSNRVGGYTF.